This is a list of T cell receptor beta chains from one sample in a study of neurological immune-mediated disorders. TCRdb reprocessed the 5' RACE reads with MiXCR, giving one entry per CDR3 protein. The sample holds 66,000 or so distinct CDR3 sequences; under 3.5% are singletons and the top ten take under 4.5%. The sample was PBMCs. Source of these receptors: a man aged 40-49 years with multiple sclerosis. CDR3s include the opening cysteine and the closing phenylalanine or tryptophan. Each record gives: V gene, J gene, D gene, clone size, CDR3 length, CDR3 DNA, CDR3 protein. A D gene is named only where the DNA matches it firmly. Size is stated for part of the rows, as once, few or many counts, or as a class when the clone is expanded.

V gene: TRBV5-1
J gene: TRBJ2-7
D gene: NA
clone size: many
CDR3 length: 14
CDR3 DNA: TGCGCCAGCAGCATCAATGGGGGCTGGTACGAGCAGTACTTC
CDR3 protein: CASSINGGWYEQYF

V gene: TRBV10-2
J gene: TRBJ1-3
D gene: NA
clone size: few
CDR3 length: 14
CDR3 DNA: TGCGCCAGCAGCCACGGCTTCTCTGGAAAAAACATATATTTT
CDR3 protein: CASSHGFSGKNIYF

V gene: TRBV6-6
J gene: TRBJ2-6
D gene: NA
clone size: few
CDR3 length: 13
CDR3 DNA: TGTGCCAGCAAGGTGTCTGGGGCCAACGTCCTGACTTTC
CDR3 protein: CASKVSGANVLTF

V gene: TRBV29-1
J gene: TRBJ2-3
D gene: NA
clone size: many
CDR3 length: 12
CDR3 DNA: TGCAGCGTTGAAGAGGCTACAGATACGCAGTATTTT
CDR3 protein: CSVEEATDTQYF

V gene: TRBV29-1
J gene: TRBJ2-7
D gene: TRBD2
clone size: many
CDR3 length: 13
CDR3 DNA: TGCAGCGTTCAGCGGGAGCCACCCTACGAGCAGTACTTC
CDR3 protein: CSVQREPPYEQYF

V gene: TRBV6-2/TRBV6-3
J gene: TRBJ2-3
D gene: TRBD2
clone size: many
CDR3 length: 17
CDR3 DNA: TGTGCCAGCAGTTACTCTTTTCTAGCGGGAGCGCCAGATACGCAGTATTTT
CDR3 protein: CASSYSFLAGAPDTQYF

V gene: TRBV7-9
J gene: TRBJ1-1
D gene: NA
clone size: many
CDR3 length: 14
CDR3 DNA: TGTGCCAGCACCAAGGGGCAGCCGAACACTGAAGCTTTCTTT
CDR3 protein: CASTKGQPNTEAFF

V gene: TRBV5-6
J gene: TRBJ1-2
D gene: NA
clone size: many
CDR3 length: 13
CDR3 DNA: TGTGCCAGCAGCCCGGACTCGGTTGGAGGCTACACCTTC
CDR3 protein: CASSPDSVGGYTF

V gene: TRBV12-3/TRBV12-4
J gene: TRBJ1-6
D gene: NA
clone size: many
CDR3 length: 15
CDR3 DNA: TGTGCCAGCAGTTTAGCGGCGGGAAGCTATTCACCCCTCCACTTT
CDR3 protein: CASSLAAGSYSPLHF

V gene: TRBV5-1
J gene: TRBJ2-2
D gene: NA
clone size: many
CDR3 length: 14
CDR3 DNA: TGCGCCAGCAGCATCAAATCAGAGAGCGGGGAGCTGTTTTTT
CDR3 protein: CASSIKSESGELFF

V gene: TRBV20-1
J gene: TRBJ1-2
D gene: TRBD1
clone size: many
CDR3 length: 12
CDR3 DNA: TGCAGTGCTAGCCCGGGACAGGTTCGCTACACCTTC
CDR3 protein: CSASPGQVRYTF

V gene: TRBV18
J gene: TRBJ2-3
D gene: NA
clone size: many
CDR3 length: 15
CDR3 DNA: TGTGCCAGCTCAGGATGGGAACGGGGCACAGATACGCAGTATTTT
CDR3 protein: CASSGWERGTDTQYF

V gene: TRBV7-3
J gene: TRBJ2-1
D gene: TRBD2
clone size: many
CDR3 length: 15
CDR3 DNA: TGTGCCAGCAGCTTAAAGAGCGGGGACTACAATGAGCAGTTCTTC
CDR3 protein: CASSLKSGDYNEQFF

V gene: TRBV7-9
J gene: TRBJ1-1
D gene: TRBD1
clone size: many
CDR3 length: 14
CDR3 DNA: TGTGCCAGCAGCCTAGGGACAGGGCTCACTGAAGCTTTCTTT
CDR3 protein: CASSLGTGLTEAFF

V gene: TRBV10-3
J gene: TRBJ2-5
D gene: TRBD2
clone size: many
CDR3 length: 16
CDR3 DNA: TGTGCCATCAGTGAGGAACTAGCGGGAGTAGAAGAGACCCAGTACTTC
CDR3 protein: CAISEELAGVEETQYF

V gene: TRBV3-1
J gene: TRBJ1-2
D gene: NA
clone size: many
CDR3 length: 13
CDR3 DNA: TGTGCCAGCAGCCAAAGCGAGGGAGATGGCTACACCTTC
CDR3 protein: CASSQSEGDGYTF

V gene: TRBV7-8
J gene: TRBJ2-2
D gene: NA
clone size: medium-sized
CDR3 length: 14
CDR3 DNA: TGTGCCAGCAGCTTGCAGGGGAGGACCGGGGAGCTGTTTTTT
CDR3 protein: CASSLQGRTGELFF

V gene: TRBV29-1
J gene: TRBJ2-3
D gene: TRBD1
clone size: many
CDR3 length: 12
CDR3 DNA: TGCAGCGGAGAGACAGGGAAGGATACGCAGTATTTT
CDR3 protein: CSGETGKDTQYF

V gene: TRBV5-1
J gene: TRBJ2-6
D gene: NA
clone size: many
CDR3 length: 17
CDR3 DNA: TGCGCCAGCAGCCTGACACCGTGGGGCTCTGGGGCCAACGTCCTGACTTTC
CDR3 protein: CASSLTPWGSGANVLTF

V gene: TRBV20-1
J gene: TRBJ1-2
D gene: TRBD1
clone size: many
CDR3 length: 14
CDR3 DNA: TGCAGTGCTATCCATACAGGGGGCACCTATGGCTACACCTTC
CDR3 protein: CSAIHTGGTYGYTF

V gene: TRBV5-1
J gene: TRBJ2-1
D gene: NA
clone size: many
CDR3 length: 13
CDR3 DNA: TGCGCCAGCAGCTTGAGACCTGACAATGAGCAGTTCTTC
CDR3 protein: CASSLRPDNEQFF

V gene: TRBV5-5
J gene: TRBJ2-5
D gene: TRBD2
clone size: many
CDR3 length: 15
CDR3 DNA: TGTGCCAGCAGCGGGGGACCGGGACTACAAGAGACCCAGTACTTC
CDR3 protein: CASSGGPGLQETQYF

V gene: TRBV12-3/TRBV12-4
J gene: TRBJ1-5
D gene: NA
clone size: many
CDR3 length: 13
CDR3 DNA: TGTGCCAGCAGTCCCTCCCACGATCAGCCCCAGCATTTT
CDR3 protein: CASSPSHDQPQHF

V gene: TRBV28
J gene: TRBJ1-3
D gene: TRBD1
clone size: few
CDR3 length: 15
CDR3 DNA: TGTGCCAGCAGATCGGACAGGGTTCCAGGAAAAAACATATATTTT
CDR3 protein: CASRSDRVPGKNIYF

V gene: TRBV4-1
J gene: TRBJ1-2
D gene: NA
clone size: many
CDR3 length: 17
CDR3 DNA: TGCGCCAGCAGCCAAGATTTGACAGGCGTGGGGGGGTATGGCTACACCTTC
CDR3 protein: CASSQDLTGVGGYGYTF

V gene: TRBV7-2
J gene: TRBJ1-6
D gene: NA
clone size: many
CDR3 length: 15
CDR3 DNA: TGTGCCAGCAGCTTATCGGTAGGGGTTAATTCACCCCTCCACTTT
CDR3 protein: CASSLSVGVNSPLHF

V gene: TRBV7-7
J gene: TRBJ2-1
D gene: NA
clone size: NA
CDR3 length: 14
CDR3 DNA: TGTGCCAGCAGCCAAGGGATATACTACAATGAGCAGTTCTTC
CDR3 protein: CASSQGIYYNEQFF

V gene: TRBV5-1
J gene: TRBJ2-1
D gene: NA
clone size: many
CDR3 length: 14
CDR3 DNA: TGCGCCAGCAGAAGCGGACAGTCATACAATGAGCAGTTCTTC
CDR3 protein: CASRSGQSYNEQFF

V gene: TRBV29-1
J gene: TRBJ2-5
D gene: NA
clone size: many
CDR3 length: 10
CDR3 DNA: TGCAGCGTCGGTGACGAGACCCAGTACTTC
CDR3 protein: CSVGDETQYF

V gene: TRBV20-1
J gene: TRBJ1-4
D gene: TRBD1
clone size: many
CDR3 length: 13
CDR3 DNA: TGCAGTGCTAGGTCTACAGGGGTGGGAAAACTGTTTTTT
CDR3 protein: CSARSTGVGKLFF

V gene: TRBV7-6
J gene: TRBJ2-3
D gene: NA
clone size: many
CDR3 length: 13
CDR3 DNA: TGTGCCAGCAGCTTAATTCAGGGAGATACGCAGTATTTT
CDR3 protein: CASSLIQGDTQYF

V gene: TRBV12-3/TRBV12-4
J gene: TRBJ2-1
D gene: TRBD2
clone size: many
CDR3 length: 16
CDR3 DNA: TGTGCCAGCAGTGCCCGGGGGGGACTCTCCTACAATGAGCAGTTCTTC
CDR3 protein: CASSARGGLSYNEQFF

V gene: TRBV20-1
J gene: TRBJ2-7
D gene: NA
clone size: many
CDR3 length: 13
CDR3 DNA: TGCAGTGCAGATAGGGGCCGTAGCTACGAGCAGTACTTC
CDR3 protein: CSADRGRSYEQYF